Below, 21 T cell receptor beta chains from the same sample are listed, as sequenced in a study of response to subunit inactivated influenza vaccine. TCRdb reprocessed the RT-PCR reads via MiXCR and lists one record per CDR3 protein. This table has some 520,000 distinct CDR3 sequences, approximately 15% appearing once. Sequences were derived from CD4+ T cells sorted from PBMCs, sampled less than 30 months after vaccination. The receptors stem from a man between 50 and 70 years old who received an inactivated influenza vaccine.

The chain uses TRBV7-9 and TRBJ1-2; D ambiguous. Germline-derived CDR1 and CDR2 are SEHNR and FQNEAQ (reference sequence). V lost 5 bases and J 4 bases, leaving 14 bases between the germline ends. The CDR3 length is 14 residues. Here the CDR3 reads CASSPPGDLYGYTF. As DNA, the CDR3 is TGTGCCAGCAGCCCCCCGGGAGACCTCTATGGCTACACCTTC.

The chain joins TRBV7-2 to TRBJ2-3, with D possibly TRBD2 on 5 matching bases. Trimming pared 4 bases from V and 8 bases from J, leaving 10 bases between. CDR3 length: 12 amino acids. From germline, CDR1 is SGHTA and CDR2 FQGNSA. The CDR3 nucleotides read TGTGCCAGCAGCTACCTCGAGGGTACGCAGTATTTT. Its translation: CASSYLEGTQYF.

In this sample, this clonotype turned up a few times. The rearrangement uses TRBV24-1 and TRBJ2-1; 11 bases are shared with TRBD1. J lost 8 bases, V lost 4 bases, and 9 bases had no gene match. This CDR3 has 16 amino acids. Germline V lookup: CDR1 KGHDR, CDR2 SFDVKD. This CDR3 reads CATSDPGQGAAHEQFF. The CDR3, as DNA: TGTGCCACCAGTGACCCCGGACAGGGGGCGGCGCATGAGCAGTTCTTC.

There are a few counts of this clonotype. The chain links TRBV28 to TRBJ2-7; TRBD2 aligns across 10 bases. Germline V gene sequence: CDR1 MDHEN, CDR2 SYDVKM. This CDR3 has 15 amino acids. J lost 0 bases, V lost 6 bases, and 5 bases had no gene match. CDR3 residues: CASSLIAGGSYEQYF. In nucleotides, the CDR3 is TGTGCCAGCAGCCTCATAGCGGGGGGCTCCTACGAGCAGTACTTC.

In its sample, this clonotype was seen a few times. The rearrangement links TRBV7-2 to TRBJ2-1; D possibly uses TRBD1 or TRBD2 (6 bases each). Germline CDR1 SGHTA, CDR2 FQGNSA. The CDR3 is 14 residues long. Deletions cut 4 bases from V and 16 bases from J, with 23 bases between. The CDR3 DNA reads as TGTGCCAGCAGCTCAATTCAAGGGGGGCCCCACTTTTTCTTC. It codes for CASSSIQGGPHFFF.

This clonotype was found a few times. The chain recombines TRBV6-5 with TRBJ2-7; no reliable D call. This CDR3 has 13 amino acids. Between the trimmed V and J ends, which lost 5 bases and 6 bases, there was a span of 14 bases. From germline, CDR1 is MNHEY and CDR2 SVGAGI. CDR3 in amino acids: CASSHPVSGEQYF. Written as DNA, the CDR3 is TGTGCCAGCAGTCACCCGGTTTCTGGCGAGCAGTACTTC.

This chain joins TRBV3-1 and TRBJ2-3; D may be TRBD2 (6 bases). Germline V CDR1 and CDR2: LGHDT, YNNKEL (reference sequence). The CDR3 contains 15 residues. V was trimmed by 2 bases and J by 6 bases, leaving 15 bases between them. CDR3 sequence (DNA): TGTGCCAGCAGCCAACTAGCGCGAAACCTTGATACGCAGTATTTT. Translated, it gives CASSQLARNLDTQYF.

This clonotype was observed a handful of times. This chain links TRBV10-3 with TRBJ1-6, with D tentatively TRBD1 (5 bases). This CDR3 comprises 14 residues. Per the germline V gene, CDR1 is ENHRY and CDR2 is SYGVKD. The germline V and J ends were trimmed by 6 bases and 8 bases, with 14 bases remaining between them. The CDR3 DNA follows: TGTGCCATCAGCGCTCAGGGCTTGGATTCACCCCTCCACTTT. Protein sequence: CAISAQGLDSPLHF.

The chain combines TRBV18 with TRBJ2-7; D unresolved. The V gene's germline CDR1 is KGHSH and CDR2 LQKENI. Trimming cost V 2 bases and J 0 bases, with 11 bases left between them. The CDR3 spans 15 residues. The CDR3 DNA reads TGTGCCAGCTCACCAAGCGCCGGCAGCTCCTACGAGCAGTACTTC. As protein: CASSPSAGSSYEQYF.

The chain links TRBV29-1 to TRBJ2-3; 9 bases are a match to TRBD2. The germline CDR1 and CDR2 sequences are SQVTM and ANQGSEA. This CDR3 contains 15 residues. J gave up 5 bases and V 6 bases, and 12 bases lay outside the gene matches. The CDR3 region is CSVDNSGSSGDTQYF. DNA for the CDR3: TGCAGCGTGGATAATAGCGGGAGTAGCGGAGATACGCAGTATTTT.

Only a few counts were recorded for this clonotype. The chain recombines TRBV7-2 with TRBJ2-2, with unresolved D. The CDR3 runs to 15 residues. Germline V gives CDR1 SGHTA, CDR2 FQGNSA. V was cut by 2 bases and J by 6 bases, with 13 bases left in between. CDR3: CASSLRRRVAGELFF. The CDR3 bases are TGTGCCAGCAGCTTAAGGCGTCGGGTGGCCGGGGAGCTGTTTTTT.

This clonotype was counted ten times or more. The chain joins TRBV7-9 to TRBJ1-1; D may be TRBD1 (6 bases). Germline-derived CDR1 and CDR2 are SEHNR and FQNEAQ (reference sequence). The CDR3 spans 14 residues. The V and J ends lost 3 bases and 0 bases respectively, with 8 bases between them. The CDR3 sequence: CASSLGDMNTEAFF. The CDR3, as DNA: TGTGCCAGCAGCTTGGGGGACATGAACACTGAAGCTTTCTTT. Full variable domain (rest looked up from reference TRBV7-9 and TRBJ1-1): DTGVSQNPRHKITKRGQNVTFRCDPISEHNRLYWYRQTLGQGPEFLTYFQNEAQLEKSRLLSDRFSAERPKGSFSTLEIQRTEQGDSAMYLCASSLGDMNTEAFFGQGTRLTVV.

The CDR3 region has the DNA TGTGCCAGCAGCCCCATCAGGGGGGGAAAACTAAAAGGGACCCAGTACTTC. This codes for CASSPIRGGKLKGTQYF. This chain uses TRBV7-2 with TRBJ2-5; D possibly uses TRBD1 or TRBD2 (7 bases each). The CDR3 covers 17 residues. Germline CDR1 and CDR2: SGHTA and FQGNSA. Trimming pared 5 bases from V and 7 bases from J, leaving 26 bases between. The whole variable domain, filled in from reference TRBV7-2 and TRBJ2-5, reads GAGVSQSPSNKVTEKGKDVELRCDPISGHTALYWYRQSLGQGLEFLIYFQGNSAPDKSGLPSDRFSAERTGGSVSTLTIQRTQQEDSAVYLCASSPIRGGKLKGTQYFGPGTRLLVL.

The J gene is TRBJ2-1, the V gene TRBV19; D is unresolved. Trimming pared 0 bases from V and 0 bases from J, leaving 24 bases between. Germline CDR1 and CDR2: LNHDA and SQIVND (reference sequence). The CDR3 runs 21 residues. The CDR3 coding sequence is TGTGCCAGTAGTATAGATTCCGCCCGTAGCCTGTCTTGGGGCTCCTACAATGAGCAGTTCTTC. Protein: CASSIDSARSLSWGSYNEQFF.

In this sample, this clonotype turned up a few times. This chain's CDR3 is CSAPLTSGPTEAFF. The CDR3 region has the DNA TGCAGTGCTCCTCTAACCTCGGGGCCCACTGAAGCTTTCTTT. This rearrangement joins TRBV20-1 to TRBJ1-1; the D gene is possibly TRBD1 (5 bases). CDR3 size: 14 residues. Trimming left V 5 bases short and J 4 bases short, with 17 bases between. Looked up from germline, CDR1 is DFQATT and CDR2 is SNEGSKA (reference sequence).

As concerns this clonotype: A junction end diverges from the germline sequence, so it may reflect a read error. The CDR3 DNA follows: TGTGCCAGCAATGAACTAGCGGGGGGGCCGATACATGAGCAGTTCTTC. It specifies CASNELAGGPIHEQFF. The chain recombines TRBV2 with TRBJ2-1; 13 bases match TRBD2. CDR3 length: 16 amino acids. Germline-derived CDR1 and CDR2 are SNHLY and FYNNEI.

The V and J genes are TRBV2 and TRBJ2-3; no definite D call. CDR1 and CDR2 (germline): SNHLY, FYNNEI. Trimming removed 7 bases at V and 4 bases at J, with 9 bases between. The CDR3 consists of 12 residues. For the CDR3, the DNA is TGTGCCAGCACGGCGCAATCAGATACGCAGTATTTT. Protein sequence: CASTAQSDTQYF.

The chain combines TRBV29-1 with TRBJ2-5, with D unclear. Germline V gene lookup returns CDR1 SQVTM and CDR2 ANQGSEA. The CDR3 covers 12 residues. The ends were cut back, 4 bases at V and 1 base at J, with 7 bases in the middle. This chain's CDR3 is CSVGGSQETQYF. The CDR3 bases are TGCAGCGTTGGAGGCAGCCAAGAGACCCAGTACTTC.

This clonotype was seen at least ten times. The V call is TRBV9, the J call TRBJ2-2; D unclear. Looked up from germline, CDR1 is SGDLS and CDR2 is YYNGEE. With 3 bases removed from V and 5 bases from J, the gap between germline ends came to 14 bases. This CDR3 has 15 residues. The CDR3 protein is CASSADPYGTGELFF. CDR3 sequence (DNA): TGTGCCAGCAGCGCGGACCCTTACGGGACCGGGGAGCTGTTTTTT.

The count of this clonotype is one. This chain's CDR3 is CASSGTWFTDTQYF. The CDR3 region has the DNA TGCGCCAGCAGCGGGACTTGGTTCACAGATACGCAGTATTTT. The chain is built from TRBV5-1 and TRBJ2-3; tentative D call: TRBD2 (6 bases). Germline values: CDR1 SGHRS, CDR2 YFSETQ. This CDR3 is 14 amino acids long. V was clipped by 4 bases and J by 2 bases, with 11 bases between them. Supplemented by reference TRBV5-1 and TRBJ2-3, the full variable domain reads KAGVTQTPRYLIKTRGQQVTLSCSPISGHRSVSWYQQTPGQGLQFLFEYFSETQRNKGNFPGRFSGRQFSNSRSEMNVSTLELGDSALYLCASSGTWFTDTQYFGPGTRLTVL.

This clonotype was seen repeatedly, ten times or more. The chain is built from TRBV6-2 or TRBV6-3 and TRBJ2-2; TRBD2 agrees at 8 bases. The V gene end was trimmed by 4 bases and the J gene end by 0 bases; junction bases not matched to a gene: 1. The CDR3 is 15 residues long. Germline CDR1 is MNHEY and CDR2 is SVGEGT. The CDR3 nucleotides read TGTGCCAGCAGTTCGGGACTAGCGAACACCGGGGAGCTGTTTTTT. Its protein is CASSSGLANTGELFF.